A selection of T cell receptor beta chains follows, all from one sample in a study of blood T cell repertoires in COVID-19. Profiling relied on immunoSEQ multiplex PCR, and the TCRdb table lists in-frame clones only, not all of them. Here the sample spans some 78,000 clones, around 90% being singletons. The specimen was peripheral blood. The receptors here all came from a woman aged 50 to 60 in a cohort sampled during active COVID-19. Each CDR3 is given with its conserved first and last residue. A D gene is named only where the DNA matches it firmly. A row's size may be missing; if present it is once, few, many or a size class.

abundance: .; d_gene: .; v_gene: TRBV11-3; j_gene: TRBJ2-1; CDR3nt: TGTGCCAGCAGCTTGCGTGGCGGCAGCTCCTACAATGAGCAGTTCTTC; CDR3aa: CASSLRGGSSYNEQFF
abundance: .; d_gene: .; v_gene: TRBV11-2; j_gene: TRBJ1-1; CDR3nt: TGTGCCAGCAGCGTTCAACACAGGGACCCTGAAGCTTTCTTT; CDR3aa: CASSVQHRDPEAFF
abundance: .; d_gene: TRBD1; v_gene: TRBV28; j_gene: TRBJ1-6; CDR3nt: TGTGCCATCACAGGGGGTCCTTATAATTCACCCCTCCACTTT; CDR3aa: CAITGGPYNSPLHF
abundance: .; d_gene: TRBD1; v_gene: TRBV5-8; j_gene: TRBJ1-4; CDR3nt: TGTGCCAGCAGCTTGGGACAGGGGGTCCTTGATGAAAAACTGTTTTTT; CDR3aa: CASSLGQGVLDEKLFF
abundance: .; d_gene: .; v_gene: TRBV11-2; j_gene: TRBJ1-2; CDR3nt: TGTGCCAGCAGCCGGGGTTATCTAGAAGGCTACACCTTC; CDR3aa: CASSRGYLEGYTF
abundance: .; d_gene: .; v_gene: TRBV28; j_gene: TRBJ1-3; CDR3nt: TGTGCCAGCAGTTGGCAGGTTTCTGGAAACACCATATATTTT; CDR3aa: CASSWQVSGNTIYF
abundance: .; d_gene: .; v_gene: TRBV28; j_gene: TRBJ2-1; CDR3nt: TGTGCCAGCAGTTATGGCGGAAGCTCCTACAATGAGCAGTTCTTC; CDR3aa: CASSYGGSSYNEQFF
abundance: once; d_gene: TRBD2; v_gene: TRBV5-4; j_gene: TRBJ2-3; CDR3nt: TGTGCCAGCAGCTCCGGACTAGCGAGCACAGATACGCAGTATTTT; CDR3aa: CASSSGLASTDTQYF
abundance: .; d_gene: .; v_gene: TRBV28; j_gene: TRBJ1-5; CDR3nt: TGTGCCAGCAGTTTTAGTAGCAGGGTTCTCAATCAGCCCCAGCATTTT; CDR3aa: CASSFSSRVLNQPQHF
abundance: .; d_gene: .; v_gene: TRBV5-8; j_gene: TRBJ2-3; CDR3nt: TGTGCCAGCAGTCCGGGACACCGAACAGATACGCAGTATTTT; CDR3aa: CASSPGHRTDTQYF
abundance: .; d_gene: TRBD1; v_gene: TRBV5-5; j_gene: TRBJ1-2; CDR3nt: TGTGCCAGCAGCTTACAGGGGGCCGGCGTTTATGGCTACACCTTC; CDR3aa: CASSLQGAGVYGYTF
abundance: .; d_gene: TRBD1; v_gene: TRBV7-6; j_gene: TRBJ2-7; CDR3nt: TGTGCCAGCAGCTTAGAGGACAGGTATGGCTACGAGCAGTACTTC; CDR3aa: CASSLEDRYGYEQYF
abundance: .; d_gene: .; v_gene: TRBV2; j_gene: TRBJ2-7; CDR3nt: TGTGCCAGCAGTAGCACCCCAGGTAGCGAGCAGTACTTC; CDR3aa: CASSSTPGSEQYF
abundance: .; d_gene: TRBD2; v_gene: TRBV5-1; j_gene: TRBJ2-1; CDR3nt: TGCGCCAGCAGCTTGGGACCTAGCGGGAGCTCCTACAATGAGCAGTTCTTC; CDR3aa: CASSLGPSGSSYNEQFF